This entry describes one T cell receptor beta chain. The junction and the germline gene differ at one end; a read error may be behind it. Per germline, CDR1 SGHAT and CDR2 FQNNGV. The CDR3 spans 15 residues. The data were obtained in a study of tumor-infiltrating lymphocytes in primary liver carcinoma. It was from approximately 20-30 mg of unsorted bulk tissue that RNA and DNA were co-extracted. Researchers generated TCR beta cDNA from around 0.55 ug of total RNA, relying on a constant-region primer. Researchers made the TCR beta libraries by running three nested multiplex PCR rounds with slightly modified ARM-PCR. For around 9 cycles apiece, the opening two PCR rounds ran with TRBV1-TRBV30 forward primers and a C-beta reverse primer. TCRdb reprocessed the multiplex PCR reads with MiXCR, giving one entry per CDR3 protein. The table includes more than 85,000 distinct CDR3 sequences, roughly 85% detected once.

This receptor was obtained from a man aged 35 to 55 with primary liver carcinoma and hepatitis B virus infection. Sequencing input: liver tumor tissue from sampling region 3. Indicated subset: tumor region T3, left-lateral pole. The chain combines TRBV11-2 with TRBJ1-6; possibly TRBD1 for D (6 bases). CDR3 sequence reads: CASSLDPGANSPIHF. Here the CDR3 DNA reads TGTGCGAGCAGCTTAGACCCGGGGGCCAATTCACCCATCCACTTT.